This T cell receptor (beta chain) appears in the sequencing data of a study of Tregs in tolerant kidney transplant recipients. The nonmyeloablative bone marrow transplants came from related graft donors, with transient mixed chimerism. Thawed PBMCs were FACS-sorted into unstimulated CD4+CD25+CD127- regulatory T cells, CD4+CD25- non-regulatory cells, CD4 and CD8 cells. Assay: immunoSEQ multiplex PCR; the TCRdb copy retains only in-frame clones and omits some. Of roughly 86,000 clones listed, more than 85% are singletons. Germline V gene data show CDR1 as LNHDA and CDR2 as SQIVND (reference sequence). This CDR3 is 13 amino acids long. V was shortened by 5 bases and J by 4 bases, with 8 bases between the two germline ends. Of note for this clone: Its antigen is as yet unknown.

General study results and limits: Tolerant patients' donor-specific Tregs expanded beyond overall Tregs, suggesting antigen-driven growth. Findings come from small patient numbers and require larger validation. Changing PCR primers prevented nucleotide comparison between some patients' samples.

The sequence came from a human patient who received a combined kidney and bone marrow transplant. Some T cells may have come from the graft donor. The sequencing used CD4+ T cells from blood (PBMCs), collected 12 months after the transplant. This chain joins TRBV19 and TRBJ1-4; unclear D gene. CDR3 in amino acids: CASSFQINEKLFF. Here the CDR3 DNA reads TGTGCCAGTAGTTTCCAGATTAATGAAAAACTGTTTTTT.